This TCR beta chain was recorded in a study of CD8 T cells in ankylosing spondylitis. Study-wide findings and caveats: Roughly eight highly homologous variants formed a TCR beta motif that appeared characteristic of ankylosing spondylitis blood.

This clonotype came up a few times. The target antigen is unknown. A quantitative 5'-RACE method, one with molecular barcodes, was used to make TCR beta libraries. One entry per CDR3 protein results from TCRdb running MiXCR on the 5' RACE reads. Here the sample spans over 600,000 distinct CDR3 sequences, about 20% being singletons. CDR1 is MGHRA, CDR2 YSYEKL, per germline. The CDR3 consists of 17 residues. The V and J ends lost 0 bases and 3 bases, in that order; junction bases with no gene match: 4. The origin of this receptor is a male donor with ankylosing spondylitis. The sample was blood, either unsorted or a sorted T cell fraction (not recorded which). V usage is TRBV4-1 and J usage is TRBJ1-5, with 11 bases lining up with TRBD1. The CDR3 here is CASSQEGTGGPNQPQHF. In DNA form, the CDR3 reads TGCGCCAGCAGCCAAGAAGGGACAGGGGGGCCCAATCAGCCCCAGCATTTT.